This T cell receptor (beta chain) emerged from a study of response to subunit inactivated influenza vaccine. V was cut by 4 bases and J by 0 bases, with 13 bases left in between. This CDR3 contains 16 residues. The V gene's germline CDR1 is MNHEY and CDR2 SMNVEV (reference sequence). MiXCR, run by TCRdb on the RT-PCR reads, gives a single entry per CDR3 protein. The sample has more than 450,000 distinct CDR3 sequences, around 10% seen once. This same sample was also taken into another study, of T cells expressing NK-cell markers. As that report states: The authors generated TCR beta cDNA through 5'RACE template switching with UMIs.

The sample in question was PBMCs from blood, obtained on the day of vaccination. This clonotype originated in a man over 45 who received an inactivated influenza vaccine. The V and J genes are TRBV27 and TRBJ2-1, with a tentative D call TRBD2 (6 bases). CDR3 amino acids: CASSSRGGSSYNEQFF. CDR3 nucleotide sequence: TGTGCCAGCAGTTCCCGGGGAGGAAGCTCCTACAATGAGCAGTTCTTC.